This record looks at one T cell receptor (beta chain) sequence and its context. Its antigen remains unidentified. The assay was immunoSEQ multiplex PCR, and TCRdb's table has in-frame clones only and misses some. The sample lists about 140,000 clones, roughly 89% occurring once. Germline V lookup: CDR1 LNHNV, CDR2 YYDKDF (reference sequence). The V end was cut by 4 bases, the J end by 3 bases, with 16 bases between. The CDR3 consists of 16 residues. The record originates from a study of T cell responses to AZD1222 COVID-19 vaccine. Points from the study as a whole: It was only after the peak T cell response that any repertoires were sampled.

This TCR was recovered from an adult in good health. This chain connects TRBV15 to TRBJ1-5, with a weak D call TRBD1 (6 bases). The specimen comprised peripheral blood, sampled on day 0 of AZD1222 vaccination. The CDR3 loop reads CATSNQNTGPNQPQHF. The CDR3 nucleotides are TGTGCCACCAGCAACCAAAATACAGGGCCCAATCAGCCCCAGCATTTT.